These T cell receptor beta chains were read from a single sample in a study of blood T cell repertoires in COVID-19. TCRdb's copy holds only in-frame clones and misses some; the assay was immunoSEQ multiplex PCR. The data hold some 330,000 clones, with approximately 87% observed a single time. The specimen sequenced was PBMCs or T cells enriched from blood (not recorded which). The receptor source for this set is a man aged 40-55 years in a cohort exposed to, infected with or recovered from COVID-19 (not recorded which). CDR3s include the opening cysteine and the closing phenylalanine or tryptophan. A D gene is named only where the DNA matches it firmly. Part of the rows lack a size; the others show once, few, many or a class for expanded clones.

>few|TRBJ1-2|-|TRBV7-2
CASSLGSGSNYGYTF
TGTGCCAGCAGCTTAGGGTCGGGGTCTAACTATGGCTACACCTTC
>-|TRBJ1-1|TRBD1|TRBV3-1/TRBV3-2
CASSQAFRGSEAFF
TGTGCCAGCAGCCAAGCATTCAGGGGGAGTGAAGCTTTCTTT
>-|TRBJ2-7|-|TRBV29-1
CSECRRELNYEQYF
TGCAGCGAATGTCGCAGGGAACTCAACTACGAGCAGTACTTC
>-|TRBJ1-1|-|TRBV19
CASSPRAGLNTEAFF
TGTGCCAGTAGTCCTCGGGCGGGACTGAACACTGAAGCTTTCTTT
>-|TRBJ2-7|TRBD2|TRBV3-1/TRBV3-2
CASSTPTSGAYEQYF
TGTGCCAGCAGCACCCCGACTAGCGGAGCCTACGAGCAGTACTTC
>-|TRBJ2-5|TRBD2|TRBV6-2/TRBV6-3
CASSYLGLAEETQYF
TGTGCCAGCAGTTATCTCGGACTAGCGGAAGAGACCCAGTACTTC
>-|TRBJ2-7|-|TRBV4-1
CASSQVFFIGEQYF
TGCGCCAGCAGCCAAGTATTTTTTATCGGCGAGCAGTACTTC
>-|TRBJ2-2|-|TRBV5-1
CASSWTANTGELFF
TGCGCCAGCAGCTGGACAGCGAACACCGGGGAGCTGTTTTTT
>-|TRBJ2-5|TRBD2|TRBV5-6
CASSPASGIVETQYF
TGTGCCAGCAGCCCAGCTAGCGGAATTGTAGAGACCCAGTACTTC
>-|TRBJ1-2|-|TRBV28
CASSREVYGYTF
TGTGCCAGCTCCAGGGAGGTCTATGGCTACACCTTC
>-|TRBJ2-7|-|TRBV28
CASSSSGTIGYEQYF
TGTGCCAGCAGTTCCTCCGGGACAATAGGATACGAGCAGTACTTC
>-|TRBJ2-5|-|TRBV11-1
CASSLGAVQETQYF
TGTGCCAGCAGCTTAGGTGCGGTCCAAGAGACCCAGTACTTC
>few|TRBJ1-1|-|TRBV27
CASSLAGGTEAFF
TGTGCCAGCAGTTTGGCGGGGGGCACTGAAGCTTTCTTT
>-|TRBJ2-3|-|TRBV28
CASSPQDTQYF
TGTGCCAGCAGCCCACAAGATACGCAGTATTTT
>-|TRBJ2-1|-|TRBV7-2
CASSLVVGNYNEQFF
TGTGCCAGCAGCTTAGTCGTCGGGAACTACAATGAGCAGTTCTTC
>-|TRBJ2-5|-|TRBV6-5
CASPPQETQYF
TGTGCCAGCCCCCCACAAGAGACCCAGTACTTC
>-|TRBJ1-6|-|TRBV5-4
CASSPAASGNSPLHF
TGTGCCAGCAGCCCGGCAGCCTCGGGGAATTCACCCCTCCACTTT
>-|TRBJ2-7|TRBD1|TRBV7-7
CASSSTGTGGGRQYF
TGTGCCAGCAGCTCTACCGGGACAGGGGGCGGGCGGCAGTACTTC
>-|TRBJ2-5|-|TRBV19
CASSQTVQETQYF
TGTGCCAGTAGTCAGACAGTTCAAGAGACCCAGTACTTC
>-|TRBJ1-1|TRBD1|TRBV5-1
CASSLGLGQGSWDTEAFF
TGCGCCAGCAGCTTGGGACTAGGACAGGGGAGTTGGGACACTGAAGCTTTCTTT
>-|TRBJ2-3|TRBD1|TRBV2
CASSVTGVPTDTQYF
TGTGCCAGCAGTGTCACAGGGGTCCCCACAGATACGCAGTATTTT
>-|TRBJ2-1|TRBD1|TRBV11-2
CASSSSGTGLYNEQFF
TGTGCCAGCAGCTCCTCCGGGACAGGTTTATATAATGAGCAGTTCTTC
>-|TRBJ1-3|-|TRBV7-2
CASSPGQRGTGNTIYF
TGTGCCAGCAGCCCCGGACAGAGGGGTACTGGAAACACCATATATTTT
>-|TRBJ2-7|TRBD1|TRBV27
CASRGTASSYEQYF
TGTGCCAGCAGGGGGACAGCGAGCTCCTACGAGCAGTACTTC
>-|TRBJ2-4|TRBD1|TRBV5-4
CASSLSVPSTGGNLGIQYF
TGTGCCAGCAGCTTGAGCGTCCCGTCGACAGGGGGCAATCTCGGCATTCAGTACTTC
>-|TRBJ2-7|TRBD1|TRBV18
CASSPSGTGGSEQYF
TGTGCCAGCTCACCGTCCGGGACAGGGGGTAGCGAGCAGTACTTC
>-|TRBJ1-1|TRBD1|TRBV6-5
CASTTDRGLNTEAFF
TGTGCCAGCACTACCGACAGGGGGCTGAACACTGAAGCTTTCTTT
>-|TRBJ1-4|-|TRBV28
CASRRQTSPVKLFF
TGTGCCAGCAGACGACAGACTAGCCCGGTAAAACTGTTTTTT
>-|TRBJ2-7|TRBD1|TRBV15
CATSREKRQGAYEQYF
TGTGCCACCAGCAGAGAAAAACGACAGGGGGCGTACGAGCAGTACTTC
>-|TRBJ2-7|-|TRBV11-2
CASSLDTRVRYF
TGTGCCAGCAGCTTAGATACACGGGTTAGGTACTTC
>once|TRBJ1-4|TRBD1|TRBV18
CASSGTGMTNEKLFF
TGTGCCAGCTCAGGGACAGGGATGACTAATGAAAAACTGTTTTTT
>-|TRBJ1-5|-|TRBV21-1
CASSKVQGAGNQPQHF
TGTGCCAGCAGCAAAGTCCAGGGGGCAGGCAATCAGCCCCAGCATTTT
>-|TRBJ2-3|-|TRBV21-1
CASSKTRITKIAGGKRCTDTQYF
TGTGCCAGCAGCAAAACACGGATAACTAAAATAGCGGGAGGTAAACGCTGTACAGATACGCAGTATTTT
>-|TRBJ2-7|-|TRBV29-1
CSVETTAGVEQYF
TGCAGCGTTGAAACGACGGCAGGGGTTGAGCAGTACTTC
>-|TRBJ1-5|-|TRBV9
CASSRHAGGGVGNQPQHF
TGTGCCAGCAGCCGTCACGCCGGTGGGGGGGTTGGCAATCAGCCCCAGCATTTT
>-|TRBJ2-7|TRBD1|TRBV5-1
CASSLEGRGFYEQYF
TGCGCCAGCAGCTTGGAAGGCAGGGGGTTCTACGAGCAGTACTTC
>-|TRBJ2-5|-|TRBV7-2
CASSLRSATQETQYF
TGTGCCAGCAGCCTCAGGTCGGCGACCCAAGAGACCCAGTACTTC
>-|TRBJ1-2|-|TRBV4-2
CASSQEPGGVEGYTF
TGTGCCAGCAGCCAAGAACCCGGGGGAGTTGAAGGCTACACCTTC
>few|TRBJ2-1|TRBD1|TRBV15
CATSRDPTGKDEQFF
TGTGCCACCAGCAGAGATCCGACAGGGAAGGATGAGCAGTTCTTC
>few|TRBJ1-5|-|TRBV30
CAWSVLESNQPQHF
TGTGCCTGGAGTGTACTTGAAAGCAATCAGCCCCAGCATTTT
>-|TRBJ1-1|TRBD1|TRBV18
CASSRTGENTEAFF
TGTGCCAGCTCCCGGACAGGGGAGAACACTGAAGCTTTCTTT
>-|TRBJ2-5|TRBD2|TRBV28
CASSHTPLLAGQETQYF
TGTGCCAGCAGCCATACCCCCCTGCTAGCGGGCCAAGAGACCCAGTACTTC
>-|TRBJ2-5|-|TRBV2
CASSSRQTQETQYF
TGTGCCAGCAGTTCCAGACAGACTCAAGAGACCCAGTACTTC
>-|TRBJ1-1|-|TRBV29-1
CSVGQTANTEAFF
TGCAGCGTTGGACAGACCGCGAACACTGAAGCTTTCTTT
>once|TRBJ2-3|-|TRBV4-1
CASSQATSGTTQYF
TGCGCCAGCAGCCAGGCGACTAGTGGAACTACGCAGTATTTT
>-|TRBJ2-1|TRBD2|TRBV2
CASRLTSGTYNEQFF
TGTGCCAGCAGACTGACTAGCGGCACCTACAATGAGCAGTTCTTC
>-|TRBJ1-6|TRBD1|TRBV15
CATSRDPGTGGIGTSPLHF
TGTGCCACCAGCAGAGATCCCGGGACAGGGGGCATCGGCACTTCACCCCTCCACTTT
>-|TRBJ2-5|TRBD2|TRBV18
CASSSQGLAGWKTQYF
TGTGCCAGCTCATCACAGGGACTAGCGGGGTGGAAGACCCAGTACTTC
>once|TRBJ1-5|TRBD1|TRBV24-1
CATSERQGHSNQPQHF
TGTGCCACCAGTGAAAGACAGGGACATAGCAATCAGCCCCAGCATTTT
>-|TRBJ2-5|TRBD2|TRBV15
CATSGLLAGQETQYF
TGTGCCACCAGCGGACTACTAGCGGGACAAGAGACCCAGTACTTC
>-|TRBJ2-3|-|TRBV6-5
CASSDSRTYTDTQYF
TGTGCCAGCAGTGACTCGCGGACTTACACAGATACGCAGTATTTT
>few|TRBJ2-3|TRBD2|TRBV2
CASSVTRGEDTQYF
TGTGCCAGCAGTGTTACCCGGGGGGAAGATACGCAGTATTTT
>once|TRBJ2-3|TRBD1|TRBV6-2/TRBV6-3
CASSYWDRDTDTQYF
TGTGCCAGCAGTTACTGGGACAGGGACACAGATACGCAGTATTTT
>once|TRBJ1-5|-|TRBV19
CASSMTNSNQPQHF
TGTGCCAGTAGTATGACTAATAGCAATCAGCCCCAGCATTTT
>-|TRBJ2-2|-|TRBV14
CASSQKRWGVRGAGELFF
TGTGCCAGCAGCCAAAAGCGATGGGGAGTCCGTGGCGCCGGGGAGCTGTTTTTT
>-|TRBJ1-2|-|TRBV6-1
CASSDRVHYGYTF
TGTGCCAGCAGTGACAGGGTCCACTATGGCTACACCTTC
>-|TRBJ1-5|-|TRBV27
CASSLGKGPGGSQPQHF
TGTGCCAGCAGTTTGGGCAAGGGGCCGGGTGGTAGTCAGCCCCAGCATTTT
>-|TRBJ2-4|-|TRBV5-6
CASSTGVAKNIQYF
TGTGCCAGCAGCACGGGAGTTGCCAAAAACATTCAGTACTTC
>-|TRBJ1-5|TRBD1|TRBV10-3
CAISEWDRGVNSNQPQHF
TGTGCCATCAGTGAGTGGGACAGGGGTGTCAATAGCAATCAGCCCCAGCATTTT
>-|TRBJ2-6|-|TRBV5-1
CASRAGGFTGANVLTF
TGCGCCAGCAGAGCAGGGGGGTTTACTGGGGCCAACGTCCTGACTTTC